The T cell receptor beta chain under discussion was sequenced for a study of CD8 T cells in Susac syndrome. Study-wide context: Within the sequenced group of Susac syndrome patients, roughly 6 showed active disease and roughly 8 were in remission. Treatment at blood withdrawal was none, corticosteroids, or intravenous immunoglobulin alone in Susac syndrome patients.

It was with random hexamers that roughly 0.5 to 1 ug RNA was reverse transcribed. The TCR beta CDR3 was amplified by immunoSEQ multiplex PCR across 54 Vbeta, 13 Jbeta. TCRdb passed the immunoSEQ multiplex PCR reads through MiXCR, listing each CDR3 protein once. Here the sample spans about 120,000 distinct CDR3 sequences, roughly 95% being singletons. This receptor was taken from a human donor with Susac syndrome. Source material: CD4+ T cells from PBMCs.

CDR3 sequence: CSARVWQGASGYTF. The CDR3 bases are TGCAGTGCTAGAGTCTGGCAGGGGGCCTCTGGCTACACCTTC. The chain is built from TRBV20-1 and TRBJ1-2; 8 bases agree with TRBD1. After removal of 1 base from V and 7 bases from J, the junction contained 8 bases not matched to a gene. Germline assignment: CDR1 DFQATT and CDR2 SNEGSKA (reference sequence). The CDR3 length is 14 residues.